This T cell receptor beta chain is from a study of cytomegalovirus exposure and HLA in healthy donors. The overall study: One earlier analysis, a look at around 180 million T cells, found roughly 110 million unique TCR beta sequences. Early on, a data release was issued that held about 85 million unique TCRs from HLA-typed donors. Study-level results: Confirmation in vitro established that a few CMV-associated chains were specific for CMV antigens.

The PCR had 60 Vbeta and 13 Jbeta primers. TCRdb keeps only in-frame clones here, not all; method: immunoSEQ multiplex PCR. The sample includes 150,000 to 200,000 clones, around 86% of them seen just once. The V end was cut by 3 bases, the J end by 2 bases, with 26 bases between. The CDR3 spans 20 residues. CDR1 and CDR2 (germline): MNHEY, SMNVEV (reference sequence). Worth noting for this clone: Its target is unknown.

The donors, nominally healthy at sampling, likely had unrecorded immune exposures. Sequenced material: PBMCs. The J gene is TRBJ1-3, the V gene TRBV27; TRBD1 is a possible D gene (5 bases). The sequence was obtained from a man aged 40-50 years in good health and CMV-seropositive. As DNA, the CDR3 is TGTGCCAGCAGTTTGGAAGGACTACGCCTCCGGGGGGAGGCTGGAAACACCATATATTTT. Translation gives CASSLEGLRLRGEAGNTIYF.